Included here is one T cell receptor (beta chain) sequence, with context. This clonotype was detected only a few times. Its specific antigen is unknown. Nothing much larger sits one base from this clone, and base qualities are not available. This sample was sequenced with an Illumina HiSeq 1500. TCRdb redid the processing of the public reads, applying fastp at Q25 and MiXCR, and retained in-frame beta chains. Each CDR3 protein gets just one entry, which takes the most common genes and DNA from the rows behind it. The sample table holds roughly 200,000 distinct CDR3 sequences, of which about 18% were seen once. The ten largest clonotypes hold roughly a quarter of the sample. From the germline V gene, CDR1 is SGHVS and CDR2 is FQNEAQ. Including cysteine and phenylalanine, the CDR3 has 16 amino acids. CDR3 DNA only is kept here, 48 bases in frame from base 1. Trimming accounts for 2 bases at V and 5 bases at J, while the number of junction bases matched to no gene is 10.

The data were obtained in a study of T cell repertoires in cytomegalovirus infection (dated by TCRdb to between 2019 and 2020). Study-wide context: Donor HLA type was relevant to the analysis, as public TCR beta signatures indicated carriage of CMV infection together with the matching HLA type. The research as a whole found: The ex vivo response was dominated by HLA-C-restricted CMV-specific TCR beta clonotypes, and the single most frequent clonotype in two of eight donors was supplied by these HLA-C-restricted clonotypes. In both this cohort and an independent cohort of some 370 donors, the cumulative frequency of public TCR beta family members distinguished carriers of CMV infection plus the relevant HLA type.

The sequencing sample was made of CD8+ T cells from PBMCs. The clonotype comes from a human donor in good health (CMV status not recorded). Some clones in this sample may be carry-over from other donors' samples. The sequence joins TRBV7-8 to TRBJ2-3; a stretch of 7 junction bases matches TRBD2. The nucleotides are TGTGCCAGCAGCTTAAGTCCACGGGGGGAGGGAGATACGCAGTATTTT. It specifies CASSLSPRGEGDTQYF.